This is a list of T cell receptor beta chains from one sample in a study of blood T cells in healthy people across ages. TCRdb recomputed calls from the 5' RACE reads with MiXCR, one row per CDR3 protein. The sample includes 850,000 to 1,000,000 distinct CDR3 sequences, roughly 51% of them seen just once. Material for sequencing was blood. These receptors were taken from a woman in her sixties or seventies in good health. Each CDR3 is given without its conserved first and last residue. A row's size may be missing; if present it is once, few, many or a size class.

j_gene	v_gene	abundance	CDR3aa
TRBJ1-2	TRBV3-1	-	ASSRSEVGRGYT
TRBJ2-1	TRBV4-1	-	ASSQGKGLALPAEQF
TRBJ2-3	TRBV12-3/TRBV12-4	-	ASSLRASGGASTDTQY
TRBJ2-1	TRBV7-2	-	ASSVLAGVNEQF
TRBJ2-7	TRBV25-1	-	AGSAIYEQY
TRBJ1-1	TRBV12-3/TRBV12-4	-	ASSNRQGSEAF
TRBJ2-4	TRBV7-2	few	ASSAPGIQY
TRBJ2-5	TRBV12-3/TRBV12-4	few	ASSPDFQETQY
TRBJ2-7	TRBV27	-	ASSIRDTSYEQY
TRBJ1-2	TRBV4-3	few	ASSQDPGTGRGYT
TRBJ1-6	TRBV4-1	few	ASSQGTVSSYNSPLH
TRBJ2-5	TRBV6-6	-	ASSPGLALQETQY
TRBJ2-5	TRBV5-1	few	ASSLGDRTETQY
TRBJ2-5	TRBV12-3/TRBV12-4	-	ASSRGTDNEQY
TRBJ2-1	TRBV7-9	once	ASSLTTGATYEQF
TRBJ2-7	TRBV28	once	ASSFKGLWYEQY
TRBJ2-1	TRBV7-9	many	ASSPSGGNEQF
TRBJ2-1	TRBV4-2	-	ASSPGLLYNAQF
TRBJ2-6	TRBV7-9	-	ASSLKEAGANVLT
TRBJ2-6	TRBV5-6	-	ASSPDLDGANVLT
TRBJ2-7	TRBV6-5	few	ASSSIGTLYEQY
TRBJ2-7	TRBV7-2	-	ASSLDGTGPDAYEQY
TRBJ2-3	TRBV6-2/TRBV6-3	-	ASSESGSPPDTQY
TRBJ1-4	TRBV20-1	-	SARDIEAGEKLF
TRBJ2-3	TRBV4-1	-	ASSYLAGSDTQY
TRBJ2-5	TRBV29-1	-	SVGGGKSSYVQY
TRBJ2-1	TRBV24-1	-	ATREPARGANEQF
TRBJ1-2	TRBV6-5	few	ASSYSTAADGYT
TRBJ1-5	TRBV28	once	ASTLGGGDPQPQH
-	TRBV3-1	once	ASSHRRMGEETQY
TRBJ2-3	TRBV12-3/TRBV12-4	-	ASGSPGRVRTDTQY
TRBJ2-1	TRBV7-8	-	ASSFGTGAINEQF
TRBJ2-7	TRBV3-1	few	ASSQGFGYYEQY
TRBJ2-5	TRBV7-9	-	ASSRKGQNQETQY
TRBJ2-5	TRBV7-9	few	ASSLGAESQETQY
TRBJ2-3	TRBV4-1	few	ASSKGLAGPTDTQY
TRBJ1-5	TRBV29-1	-	SVGHFNQPQH
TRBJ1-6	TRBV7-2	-	ASSFEGQGIGVLH
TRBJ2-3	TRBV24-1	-	ATGESSTDTQY
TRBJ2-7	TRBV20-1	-	SATGTPFYEQY
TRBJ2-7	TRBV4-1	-	ASSQEPVSGAYEQY
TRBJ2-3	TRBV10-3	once	AIRTEAFRDTQY
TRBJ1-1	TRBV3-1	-	ASSPGGADTEAF
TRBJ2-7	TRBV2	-	ASRRGSGYEQY
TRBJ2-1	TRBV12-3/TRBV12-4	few	ASSFGVLEQF
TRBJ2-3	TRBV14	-	ASSQDRGSADTQY
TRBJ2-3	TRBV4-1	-	ASSQGWQSADTQY
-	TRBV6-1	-	ASSEKRGSYEQY
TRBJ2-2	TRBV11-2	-	ASSRDRGNTGELF
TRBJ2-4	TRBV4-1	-	ASSQGGLNKNIRY
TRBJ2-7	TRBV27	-	ASSLPSPGAYEQY
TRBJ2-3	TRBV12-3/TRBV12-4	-	ASAGAGFTETQY
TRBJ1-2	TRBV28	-	ASSSPGTGAGYT
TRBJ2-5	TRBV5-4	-	ASSGRYQGAGETQY
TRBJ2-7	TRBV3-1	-	ARPPAYEQY
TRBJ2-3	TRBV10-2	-	ASSSKAGGSTDTQY
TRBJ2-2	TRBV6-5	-	ASSSLGRGVTGELF
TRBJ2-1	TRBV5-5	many	ASSLGPGPSSYNEQF
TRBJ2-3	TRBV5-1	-	ASSLDGTLSDTQY
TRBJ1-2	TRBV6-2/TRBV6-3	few	ASSRKSRQIYGYT